These 18 T cell receptor beta chains were all obtained from the same sample, sequenced in a study of neoadjuvant anti-PD-1 for oral cavity cancer. Time point in this sample: after neoadjuvant nivolumab, at surgical resection. The protocol was immunoSEQ multiplex PCR, while the TCRdb copy is restricted to in-frame clones and leaves out a portion. The sample holds some 15,000 clones, under 40% seen once. Sequenced material: tumor tissue, taken after nivolumab (anti-PD-1) treatment. These receptors were collected from a person aged 35-79 years with oral cavity squamous cell carcinoma.

V is TRBV20-1 and J is TRBJ1-1, with D hard to call. Per germline, CDR1 DFQATT and CDR2 SNEGSKA (reference sequence). The CDR3 sequence is 11 residues long. V lost 5 bases to trimming and J lost 9 bases, with 13 bases between them. The chain's CDR3 is CSALGPAKAFF. DNA of the CDR3: TGCAGTGCTCTAGGACCAGCCAAAGCTTTCTTT.

This clone is labeled as medium-sized (0.01 to 0.1%). The chain links TRBV12-5 to TRBJ2-5, with D perhaps matching TRBD1 (6 bases). Germline CDR1 is LGHNT and CDR2 is FRNRAP. The CDR3 runs 13 residues. V lost 1 base and J 9 bases, leaving 12 bases between the germline ends. The CDR3 region is CASGLAQGSPQYF. CDR3 sequence (DNA): TGTGCTAGTGGTTTGGCCCAGGGGTCTCCCCAGTACTTC.

This clone rates as medium-sized. The genes are TRBV18 and TRBJ1-1, with D hard to call. This CDR3 has 17 residues. Germline assignment: CDR1 KGHSH and CDR2 LQKENI. V gave up 2 bases and J gave up 4 bases, with 20 bases separating them. CDR3 amino acids: CASSPSKTYWVSTEAFF. The CDR3 nucleotides are TGTGCCAGCTCACCATCCAAGACTTATTGGGTGAGCACTGAAGCTTTCTTT.

The chain links TRBV7-3 to TRBJ2-5, with a tentative D call TRBD1 (5 bases). Germline loops: CDR1 SGHTA, CDR2 FQGTGA. The CDR3 is made up of 15 amino acids. Trimming stripped 3 bases from V and 2 bases from J, with 13 bases between. The CDR3: CASSFQGSGQETQYF. In DNA, the CDR3 is TGTGCCAGCAGCTTCCAGGGTTCTGGGCAAGAGACCCAGTACTTC.

The rearrangement links TRBV7-6 to TRBJ2-7, with a tentative D call TRBD1 (6 bases). The V gene lost 5 bases and the J gene lost 0 bases, with 8 bases spanning the gap. The germline V gene has CDR1 SGHVS and CDR2 FNYEAQ. The CDR3 is made up of 13 amino acids. For the CDR3, the DNA is TGTGCCAGCAGCCCAGGGGTCTCCTACGAGCAGTACTTC. The encoded protein is CASSPGVSYEQYF.

This clone has just one count. The CDR3 DNA reads as TGTGCCACCAGCAGCAGCTATGGACTGGGCTTCGTTACGGCTGGAAACACCATATATTTT. It translates to CATSSSYGLGFVTAGNTIYF. The chain combines TRBV15 with TRBJ1-3, with D unclear. V was cut by 3 bases and J by 2 bases, with 26 bases left in between. The V gene's germline CDR1 is LNHNV and CDR2 YYDKDF (reference sequence). The CDR3 runs 20 residues. The entire variable domain, with the rest obtained from reference TRBV15 and TRBJ1-3, is as follows: DAMVIQNPRYQVTQFGKPVTLSCSQTLNHNVMYWYQQKSSQAPKLLFHYYDKDFNNEADTPDNFQSRRPNTSFCFLDIRSPGLGDTAMYLCATSSSYGLGFVTAGNTIYFGEGSWLTVV.

The genes are TRBV7-2 and TRBJ2-3, with D perhaps matching TRBD2 (6 bases). Germline V lookup: CDR1 SGHTA, CDR2 FQGNSA. The CDR3 runs to 14 residues. Trimming cost V 8 bases and J 2 bases, with 14 bases left between them. CDR3 in amino acids: CASGGGAPTDTQYF. CDR3 in DNA: TGTGCCAGCGGTGGCGGGGCCCCCACAGATACGCAGTATTTT.

This clone was counted once. V gene TRBV9 combines with J gene TRBJ1-1; TRBD1 is a possible D gene (5 bases). The germline V and J ends were trimmed by 3 bases and 4 bases, with 13 bases remaining between them. The CDR3 is 14 amino acids. The germline gives CDR1 SGDLS, CDR2 YYNGEE. The CDR3 region is CASSASHGGTEAFF. The CDR3 nucleotides read TGTGCCAGCAGCGCCTCCCACGGGGGCACTGAAGCTTTCTTT.

The chain has TRBV4-1 and TRBJ1-4; unclear D gene. Trimming cost V 7 bases and J 0 bases, with 9 bases left between them. The germline gives CDR1 MGHRA, CDR2 YSYEKL. The CDR3 contains 14 residues. CDR3 DNA: TGCGCCAGCACCTTGTATGCAACTAATGAAAAACTGTTTTTT. This translates into CASTLYATNEKLFF.

The V gene is TRBV6-5, the J gene TRBJ2-7, with a tentative D call TRBD1 (6 bases). Germline values: CDR1 MNHEY, CDR2 SVGAGI. V lost 3 bases and J 2 bases, leaving 11 bases between the germline ends. This CDR3 contains 14 residues. This CDR3 is CASSYRQAPYEQYF. The CDR3, as DNA: TGTGCCAGCAGTTATAGACAGGCTCCCTACGAGCAGTACTTC.

This clone was recorded a few times. The rearrangement uses TRBV4-2 and TRBJ1-4; a weak D match, TRBD1 (5 bases). Trimming cost V 0 bases and J 7 bases, with 12 bases left between them. Germline V CDR1 and CDR2: LGHNA, YNFKEQ. CDR3 length equals 15 residues. The CDR3 DNA reads TGTGCCAGCAGCCAAGATTGGGCCGGGGGTGAAAAACTGTTTTTT. Protein sequence: CASSQDWAGGEKLFF.

The chain is built from TRBV6-4 and TRBJ2-2; TRBD1 or TRBD2 may be the D gene (6 bases each). CDR1 is MRHNA and CDR2 is SNTAGT in the germline V gene. V dropped 4 bases and J dropped 3 bases, with 15 bases sitting between them. This CDR3 spans 16 amino acids. In DNA, the CDR3 is TGTGCCAGCAGTGCCTTGGGGGGCGCGGACACCGGGGAGCTGTTTTTT. Translating it yields CASSALGGADTGELFF.

This clone has just a few counts. V gene TRBV4-1 combines with J gene TRBJ2-7; D gene uncertain. This CDR3 spans 15 amino acids. Germline CDR1 is MGHRA and CDR2 is YSYEKL. Trimming left V 8 bases short and J 3 bases short, with 20 bases between. CDR3: CASSRTGPLGYEQYF. CDR3 coding DNA: TGCGCCAGCTCGCGGACGGGTCCCCTTGGCTACGAGCAGTACTTC.

This clone was recorded a few times. This chain links TRBV29-1 with TRBJ1-1; D uncertain. Germline assignment: CDR1 SQVTM and CDR2 ANQGSEA. Trimming removed 3 bases from V and 6 bases from J, with 8 bases in between. The CDR3 consists of 11 residues. CDR3 sequence: CSVDRSAEAFF. DNA of the CDR3: TGCAGCGTTGACAGGAGCGCTGAAGCTTTCTTT.

CDR3 DNA: TGTGCCAGCAGCGTAGGAGGGCAGGGACTAGGGTCCCCTGAGCCGTATTTT. It translates to CASSVGGQGLGSPEPYF. This chain links TRBV9 with TRBJ2-3; TRBD2 matches at 8 bases. Germline CDR1 is SGDLS and CDR2 is YYNGEE. The V and J ends lost 0 bases and 14 bases, in that order; junction bases with no gene match: 20. The CDR3 totals 17 residues.

The gene calls are TRBV25-1 and TRBJ1-6; 8 nucleotides align to TRBD1. V lost 3 bases and J lost 0; bases outside the gene matches: 7. The germline gives CDR1 MGHDK, CDR2 SYGVNS. CDR3 size: 18 residues. The CDR3 sequence is CASSESRTGSSYNSPLHF. The CDR3 DNA is TGTGCCAGCAGTGAGTCTCGGACAGGGAGCTCCTATAATTCACCCCTCCACTTT.

Written as DNA, the CDR3 is TGTGCCAGCAGCTCCTGGGACATCCCTGACACGCCTGAAGCTTTCTTT. Its translation: CASSSWDIPDTPEAFF. This sequence joins TRBV5-8 and TRBJ1-1; tentatively, D is TRBD1 (6 bases). Germline CDR1 SGHTS, CDR2 YDEGEE. The CDR3 has 16 residues. V was cut by 3 bases and J by 6 bases, with 21 bases left in between.

Here the CDR3 reads CASRGRFGGGGTDTQYF. CDR3 DNA: TGCGCCAGCAGGGGAAGATTTGGTGGAGGGGGCACAGATACGCAGTATTTT. The rearrangement links TRBV10-1 to TRBJ2-3, with a tentative D call TRBD2 (6 bases). CDR3 size: 17 residues. Between the trimmed V and J ends, which lost 6 bases and 1 base, there was a span of 20 bases. Germline loops: CDR1 WNHNN, CDR2 SYGVQD (reference sequence).